This T cell receptor (beta chain) was identified in a study of blood T cells in healthy people across ages. Study details: Template-switching capture recovered about one barcoded beta molecule per two T cells.

A second PCR, run for roughly 7 to 11 cycles, used a sample-barcoded 5' primer plus a J-beta primer mix. Via MiXCR, TCRdb re-called the 5' RACE reads, giving one row per CDR3 protein. Among some 690,000 distinct CDR3 sequences, 20% to 25% were seen once, and the ten largest hold under 25%. This clonotype was observed a few times. With 5 bases removed from V and 0 bases from J, the gap between germline ends came to 8 bases. CDR1 is LNHDA, CDR2 SQIVND, per germline (reference sequence). The CDR3 is 13 residues long. The TCR was taken from a man between 65 and 85 years old in good health. The chain links TRBV19 to TRBJ2-7; weak D call: TRBD2 (6 bases). Sequencing input: blood. The CDR3 region has the DNA TGTGCCAGTAGTGGGGGGATCTCCTACGAGCAGTACTTC. It translates to CASSGGISYEQYF.